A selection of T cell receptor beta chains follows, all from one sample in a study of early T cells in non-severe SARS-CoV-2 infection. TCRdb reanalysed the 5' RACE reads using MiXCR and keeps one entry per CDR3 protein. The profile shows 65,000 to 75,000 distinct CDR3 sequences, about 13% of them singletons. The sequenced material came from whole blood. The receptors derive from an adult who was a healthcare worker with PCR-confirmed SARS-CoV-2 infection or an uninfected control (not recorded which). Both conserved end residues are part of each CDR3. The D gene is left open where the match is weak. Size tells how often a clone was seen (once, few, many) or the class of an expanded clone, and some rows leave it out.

CDR3 protein: CSVIRSGHHTDTQYF
CDR3 DNA: TGCAGCGTTATTCGGTCCGGGCACCACACAGATACGCAGTATTTT
V gene: TRBV29-1
D gene: .
clone size: few
J gene: TRBJ2-3

CDR3 protein: CASSPLSTDTQYF
CDR3 DNA: TGTGCCAGCTCACCATTAAGCACAGATACGCAGTATTTT
V gene: TRBV18
D gene: .
clone size: many
J gene: TRBJ2-3

CDR3 protein: CASSLLGGAVFTEAFF
CDR3 DNA: TGTGCCAGCAGCTTATTGGGGGGCGCGGTTTTCACTGAAGCTTTCTTT
V gene: TRBV7-2
D gene: .
clone size: few
J gene: TRBJ1-1

CDR3 protein: CSVRRGGTDTQYF
CDR3 DNA: TGCAGCGTTCGGCGGGGGGGCACAGATACGCAGTATTTT
V gene: TRBV29-1
D gene: TRBD2
clone size: .
J gene: TRBJ2-3

CDR3 protein: CSVKGLAGAYEQYF
CDR3 DNA: TGCAGCGTTAAGGGACTAGCGGGAGCCTACGAGCAGTACTTC
V gene: TRBV29-1
D gene: TRBD2
clone size: .
J gene: TRBJ2-7

CDR3 protein: CASSESTYEQYF
CDR3 DNA: TGTGCCAGCAGTGAATCGACATACGAGCAGTACTTC
V gene: TRBV2
D gene: .
clone size: .
J gene: TRBJ2-7

CDR3 protein: CASSLRVQDNEQFF
CDR3 DNA: TGTGCCAGCAGCTTAAGGGTACAGGACAATGAGCAGTTCTTC
V gene: TRBV11-2
D gene: .
clone size: few
J gene: TRBJ2-1

CDR3 protein: CASSLGRTYEQYF
CDR3 DNA: TGTGCCAGCAGCTTAGGGCGGACCTACGAGCAGTACTTC
V gene: TRBV7-2
D gene: .
clone size: few
J gene: TRBJ2-7

CDR3 protein: CASSQVLAGELEQFF
CDR3 DNA: TGCGCCAGCAGCCAAGTACTAGCGGGAGAACTTGAGCAGTTCTTC
V gene: TRBV4-1
D gene: TRBD2
clone size: .
J gene: TRBJ2-1

CDR3 protein: CASSRPTSGHNEQFF
CDR3 DNA: TGTGCCAGCAGCCGTCCCACTAGCGGACACAATGAGCAGTTCTTC
V gene: TRBV3-1
D gene: TRBD2
clone size: .
J gene: TRBJ2-1

CDR3 protein: CASSTGPNQPQHF
CDR3 DNA: TGTGCCAGCAGCACCGGGCCCAATCAGCCCCAGCATTTT
V gene: TRBV7-9
D gene: .
clone size: many
J gene: TRBJ1-5

CDR3 protein: CSVVRGSYGYTF
CDR3 DNA: TGCAGCGTTGTCAGAGGGTCCTATGGCTACACCTTC
V gene: TRBV29-1
D gene: .
clone size: .
J gene: TRBJ1-2

CDR3 protein: CASSVGGTGEEEQYF
CDR3 DNA: TGTGCCAGCAGCGTAGGCGGGACAGGGGAGGAGGAGCAGTACTTC
V gene: TRBV9
D gene: TRBD1
clone size: .
J gene: TRBJ2-7

CDR3 protein: CASRPPNRDEQFF
CDR3 DNA: TGTGCCAGCCGCCCCCCCAATAGAGATGAGCAGTTCTTC
V gene: TRBV12-3/TRBV12-4
D gene: .
clone size: many
J gene: TRBJ2-1

CDR3 protein: CASSQEGRGFPEAFF
CDR3 DNA: TGCGCCAGCAGCCAAGAAGGCAGGGGGTTCCCTGAAGCTTTCTTT
V gene: TRBV4-3
D gene: TRBD1
clone size: many
J gene: TRBJ1-1

CDR3 protein: CSARLQYNSPLHF
CDR3 DNA: TGCAGTGCTAGGTTACAGTATAATTCACCCCTCCACTTT
V gene: TRBV20-1
D gene: .
clone size: few
J gene: TRBJ1-6

CDR3 protein: CASSQAPHGVRNEQFF
CDR3 DNA: TGTGCCAGCAGCCAAGCTCCTCATGGGGTAAGAAATGAGCAGTTCTTC
V gene: TRBV3-1
D gene: .
clone size: many
J gene: TRBJ2-1